The rows below give T cell receptor beta chains drawn from one sample of a study of T cell responses to AZD1222 COVID-19 vaccine. TCRdb's table, derived via immunoSEQ multiplex PCR, lists solely in-frame clones and lacks some. The repertoire holds 200,000 or so clones, with 85% to 95% as singletons. Source: peripheral blood, taken on day 0 of MenACWY control vaccination. The receptors originated from an adult in good health. CDR3s include the opening cysteine and the closing phenylalanine or tryptophan. A D gene is named only where the DNA matches it firmly. Where a row states a size, it is once, few, many or the class of an expanded clone; other rows omit it.

CDR3 DNA	CDR3 protein	D gene	clone size	V gene	J gene
TGTGCCAGCAGATTAGACAGCTATGGCTACACCTTC	CASRLDSYGYTF	NA	NA	TRBV6-5	TRBJ1-2
TGTGCCAGTTCCCGGGACAGGGGGTACCAAGAGACCCAGTACTTC	CASSRDRGYQETQYF	TRBD1	NA	TRBV27	TRBJ2-5
TGCGCCAGCAGCTTCGGGGGGGCGCGCGGCTACACCTTC	CASSFGGARGYTF	NA	NA	TRBV5-1	TRBJ1-2
TGTGCCAGCAGTGAAGTCCCGGGTCATGGCTACACCTTC	CASSEVPGHGYTF	NA	NA	TRBV6-1	TRBJ1-2
TGCGCCAGCAGCTTGGCTCGGAGCTCCTACGAGCAGTACTTC	CASSLARSSYEQYF	NA	once	TRBV5-1	TRBJ2-7
TGTGCTAGTGGTTTGTCCAGGGACGCCGGAGAGCAGTATTTT	CASGLSRDAGEQYF	NA	NA	TRBV12-5	TRBJ2-3
TGTGCCAGCAGCTTAGATCGGTGGTCCGAGCAGTTCTTC	CASSLDRWSEQFF	NA	few	TRBV7-7	TRBJ2-1
TGTGCCAGCAGCTCGGGACAGGGTTACTATGGCTACACCTTC	CASSSGQGYYGYTF	TRBD1	NA	TRBV7-2	TRBJ1-2
TGTGCCAGCAGCCAAGTTGGTTCAAACACCGGGGAGCTGTTTTTT	CASSQVGSNTGELFF	NA	NA	TRBV7-2	TRBJ2-2
TGTGCCAGCAGTGCCGGCGCGGGGTGGGGGGACGAGCAGTACTTC	CASSAGAGWGDEQYF	NA	NA	TRBV28	TRBJ2-7
TGTGCCAGCAGCGACTTCTATAGCAATCAGCCCCAGCATTTT	CASSDFYSNQPQHF	NA	NA	TRBV2	TRBJ1-5
TGCGCCAGCAGCCCGGATGAAGGGGAGCGCTACGAGCAGTACTTC	CASSPDEGERYEQYF	NA	NA	TRBV5-1	TRBJ2-7
TGCGCCAGCAGCCCGTTGGAGGGGGGACGGCATGGCTACACCTTC	CASSPLEGGRHGYTF	NA	NA	TRBV5-1	TRBJ1-2
TGTGCCAGCAGCCCGGACAGGGGGCATAGCTACACCTTC	CASSPDRGHSYTF	TRBD1	NA	TRBV2	TRBJ1-2
TGTGCCAGCAGCCAAGGGGAACTCGGGCAGCCCCAGCATTTT	CASSQGELGQPQHF	NA	NA	TRBV4-2	TRBJ1-5
TGTGCCAGCAGCTCAAGAGTCAGGGGGCGATTAGCTTTCTTT	CASSSRVRGRLAFF	TRBD1	NA	TRBV7-2	TRBJ1-1
TGTGCCAGCAGCCCCGGACTACCGAACACTGAAGCTTTCTTT	CASSPGLPNTEAFF	NA	NA	TRBV3-1/TRBV3-2	TRBJ1-1
TGTGCCAGCTCACCCAGGGGTTTTGGCGAGCAGTACTTC	CASSPRGFGEQYF	NA	NA	TRBV18	TRBJ2-7
TGTGCCAGCAGTTGGGGGTCGCGAGAGACCCAGTACTTC	CASSWGSRETQYF	NA	once	TRBV6-2/TRBV6-3	TRBJ2-5
TGCAGTGCTACGGGACCGGATGGCTACACCTTC	CSATGPDGYTF	NA	NA	TRBV20-1	TRBJ1-2
TGTGCCAGCAGCCAAGTTCCGGGGGCCGCGCCCTACGAGCAGTACTTC	CASSQVPGAAPYEQYF	NA	NA	TRBV14	TRBJ2-7
TGTGCCAGCAGTTACTCGCCGTACGGGGAAGGTACCACTGAAGCTTTCTTT	CASSYSPYGEGTTEAFF	NA	NA	TRBV6-2/TRBV6-3	TRBJ1-1
TGCGCCAGCAGCTTGGCAGCAAACTATGGCTACACCTTC	CASSLAANYGYTF	NA	NA	TRBV10-1	TRBJ1-2
TGTGCCAGTAGTATTAGCGAGTCCCGTTTCATTCATGGCTACACCTTC	CASSISESRFIHGYTF	NA	NA	TRBV19	TRBJ1-2
TGCAGTGCTAGTGAGGGGATTTGGGAGACCCAGTACTTC	CSASEGIWETQYF	NA	NA	TRBV20-1	TRBJ2-5
TGTGCCAGCAGCCAGCAAGGGGACTTTTCTGGAAACACCATATATTTT	CASSQQGDFSGNTIYF	NA	NA	TRBV4-2	TRBJ1-3
TGTGCCAGCAGCCGACAGGGCAACAATCAGCCCCAGCATTTT	CASSRQGNNQPQHF	TRBD1	NA	TRBV6-5	TRBJ1-5
TGTGCCAGCAGCCGAACAGGGACCGGGGAGCTGTTTTTT	CASSRTGTGELFF	NA	NA	TRBV3-1/TRBV3-2	TRBJ2-2
TGCGCCAGCAGACTAGCGGGGGGATCGAACACCGGGGAGCTGTTTTTT	CASRLAGGSNTGELFF	TRBD2	once	TRBV5-1	TRBJ2-2
TGTGCCAGCAGTGAAGTCAGGGGTAATAATGAAAAACTGTTTTTT	CASSEVRGNNEKLFF	NA	NA	TRBV2	TRBJ1-4
TGTGCCAGCTCACCTTTGGACATCAACGAGCAGTACTTC	CASSPLDINEQYF	NA	NA	TRBV18	TRBJ2-7
TGTGCCATCAGTGAACGGACAGGGGTTGGTCAGCCCCAGCATTTT	CAISERTGVGQPQHF	TRBD1	NA	TRBV10-3	TRBJ1-5
TGTGCCAGCAGTTACTCGTCGGTCATTAATGAAAAACTGTTTTTT	CASSYSSVINEKLFF	NA	once	TRBV6-2/TRBV6-3	TRBJ1-4
TGTGCCAGCAGCTTAAGGGCCGCTGAGGCATCTTCACCCCTCCACTTT	CASSLRAAEASSPLHF	NA	NA	TRBV7-9	TRBJ1-6
TGTGCCAGCAAAAGGACAGTCATGAACACTGAAGCTTTCTTT	CASKRTVMNTEAFF	NA	NA	TRBV28	TRBJ1-1
TGTGCCAGCCGCTCGGGAGGGCTCTATAATTCACCCCTCCACTTT	CASRSGGLYNSPLHF	NA	NA	TRBV6-5	TRBJ1-6
TGTGCCATCAGTGCTACGGAGAACACTGAAGCTTTCTTT	CAISATENTEAFF	NA	NA	TRBV10-3	TRBJ1-1
TGTGCCAGCAGTTACCTCGGGACAGAAGAGACCCAGTACTTC	CASSYLGTEETQYF	TRBD1	NA	TRBV6-6	TRBJ2-5
TGTGCCAGCAGCCCCCGGACAGGGGGATATGGCTACACCTTC	CASSPRTGGYGYTF	TRBD1	NA	TRBV7-8	TRBJ1-2
TGTGCCAGCAGTCCTACCACGAACACTGAAGCTTTCTTT	CASSPTTNTEAFF	NA	few	TRBV6-5	TRBJ1-1
TGTGCCAGCAGCCCCGACTTTGGGGTCTACGAGCAGTACTTC	CASSPDFGVYEQYF	NA	NA	TRBV7-2	TRBJ2-7
TGTGCCAGCAGCTTAGGCGGGACAGGGGCCCCTGAGCAGTACTTC	CASSLGGTGAPEQYF	TRBD1	NA	TRBV7-6	TRBJ2-7
TGTGCCAGCAGCCCTGACCGGGACAGAGCCTATGGCTACACCTTC	CASSPDRDRAYGYTF	TRBD1	NA	TRBV7-9	TRBJ1-2
TGTGCCAGCAGTGAACCTAGCGGGGGGTCCGAAGGTGGGGATACGCAGTATTTT	CASSEPSGGSEGGDTQYF	TRBD2	once	TRBV2	TRBJ2-3
TGCGCCAGCAGCCAAGATCCGAGGCCCGGTGGCAGGGACGAGCAGTACTTC	CASSQDPRPGGRDEQYF	NA	NA	TRBV4-1	TRBJ2-7